This T cell receptor (beta chain) was sequenced during a study of human T cells and chemical hapten exposure. Regarding time point: patch test 1, 2 weeks after DPC sensitization. The treatment is: therapeutic diphenylcyclopropenone sensitization with weekly scalp DPC. The CDR3 has 14 amino acids. In germline, CDR1 is SGHNT, CDR2 YYREEE (reference sequence). V lost 2 bases, J lost 7 bases, and 16 bases lay in between. TCRdb analysed the RACE reads with MiXCR anew, one entry per CDR3 protein. This table holds 350,000 or so distinct CDR3 sequences, approximately 6.3% found once. This clonotype was observed at least ten times.

This clonotype was sampled from a young woman with alopecia areata. Some clones in this sample may be carry-over from other donors' samples. The chain is built from TRBV5-4 and TRBJ2-7, with D possibly TRBD2 on 7 matching bases. The source material was whole blood, sampled in connection with sensitization to the hapten diphenylcyclopropenone (DPC). The CDR3 DNA is TGTGCCAGCAGCTTTGGTCGGGGGGCACGGGAGCAGTACTTC. Amino acids: CASSFGRGAREQYF. Drawing the rest from reference TRBV5-4 and TRBJ2-7, the complete variable domain is ETGVTQSPTHLIKTRGQQVTLRCSSQSGHNTVSWYQQALGQGPQFIFQYYREEENGRGNFPPRFSGLQFPNYSSELNVNALELDDSALYLCASSFGRGAREQYFGPGTRLTVT.